This T cell receptor beta chain was retrieved from a study of long-term antiretroviral therapy in people with HIV. Run at survey level, the immunoSEQ assay was version v3.0. Sequencing was performed with immunoSEQ multiplex PCR; in TCRdb, only in-frame clones are kept and a portion is missing. Found here are about 43,000 clones, about 94% of them singletons; the top ten hold roughly 2.2%. The V gene's germline CDR1 is LNHNV and CDR2 YYDKDF (reference sequence). The CDR3 loop spans 14 amino acids. Trimming stripped 0 bases from V and 4 bases from J, with 9 bases between. The specimen was unsorted PBMCs, collected approximately 9.5 years after starting antiretroviral therapy. V and J are TRBV15 and TRBJ1-2; maybe TRBD1 (6 bases). This TCR came from a man in his thirties or forties with HIV. The CDR3 DNA sequence: TGTGCCACCAGCAGAGATCGGACAGCCTATGGCTACACCTTC. Translation: CATSRDRTAYGYTF. The variable domain in full, with the rest retrieved from reference TRBV15 and TRBJ1-2, is DAMVIQNPRYQVTQFGKPVTLSCSQTLNHNVMYWYQQKSSQAPKLLFHYYDKDFNNEADTPDNFQSRRPNTSFCFLDIRSPGLGDTAMYLCATSRDRTAYGYTFGSGTRLTVV.